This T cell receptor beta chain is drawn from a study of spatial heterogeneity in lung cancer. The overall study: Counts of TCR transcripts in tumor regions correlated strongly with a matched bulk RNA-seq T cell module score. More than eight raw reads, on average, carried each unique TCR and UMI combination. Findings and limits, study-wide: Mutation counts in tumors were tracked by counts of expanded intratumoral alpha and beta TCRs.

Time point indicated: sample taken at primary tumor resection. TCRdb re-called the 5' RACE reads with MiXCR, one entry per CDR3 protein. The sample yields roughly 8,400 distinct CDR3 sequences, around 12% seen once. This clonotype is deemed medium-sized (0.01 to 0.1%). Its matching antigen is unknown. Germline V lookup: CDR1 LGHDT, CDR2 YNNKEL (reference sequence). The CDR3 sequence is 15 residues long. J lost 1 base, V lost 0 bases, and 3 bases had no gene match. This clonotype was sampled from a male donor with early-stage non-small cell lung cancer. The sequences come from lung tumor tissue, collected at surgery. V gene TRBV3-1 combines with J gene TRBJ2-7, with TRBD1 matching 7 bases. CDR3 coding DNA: TGTGCCAGCAGCCAAGATCAGGGACAGTCCTACGAGCAGTACTTC. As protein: CASSQDQGQSYEQYF.